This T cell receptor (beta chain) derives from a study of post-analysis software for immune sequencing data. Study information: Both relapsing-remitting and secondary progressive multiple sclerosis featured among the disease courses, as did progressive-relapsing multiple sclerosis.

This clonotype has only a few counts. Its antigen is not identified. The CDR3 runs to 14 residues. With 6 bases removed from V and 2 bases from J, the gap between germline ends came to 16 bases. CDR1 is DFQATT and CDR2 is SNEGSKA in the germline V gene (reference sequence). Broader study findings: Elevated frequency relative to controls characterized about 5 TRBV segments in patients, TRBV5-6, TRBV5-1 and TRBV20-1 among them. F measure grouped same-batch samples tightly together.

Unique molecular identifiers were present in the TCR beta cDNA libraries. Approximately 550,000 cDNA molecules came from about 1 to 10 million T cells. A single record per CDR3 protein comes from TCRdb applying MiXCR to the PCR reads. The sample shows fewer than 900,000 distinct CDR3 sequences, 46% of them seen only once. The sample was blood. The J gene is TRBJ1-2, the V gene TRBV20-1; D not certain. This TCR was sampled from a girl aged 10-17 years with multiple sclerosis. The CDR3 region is CSAPIWGPNYGYTF. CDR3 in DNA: TGCAGTGCCCCGATCTGGGGTCCCAACTATGGCTACACCTTC.